The present T cell receptor beta chain was sequenced within a study of blood T cell repertoires in COVID-19 (dated by TCRdb to 2018 to 2020). Turning to the overall study: Samples covering the acute and convalescent phases of COVID-19 were provided by collaborators in the United States, Italy and Spain. The material from the prospective study consisted of cDNA or gDNA derived from T cells, B-cell-depleted T cells, or PBMCs. HLA class I and class II types, where available, came from metadata supplied by the sample provider rather than from assay-based typing. A de-identified subject ID, COVID-19 status, age in years and sex were almost always included in the sample metadata. The dataset comprised deeply sampled blood TCRbeta repertoires from subjects exposed to, actively infected with, or recovered from COVID-19. The repertoires were released in a freely available public database meant as a resource for research on the immune response to SARS-CoV-2. Samples came from the ongoing ImmuneRACE study (first 160 participants) plus 1,254 subjects from 6 global collaborators. The investigation overall reported the following: The amount of clinical and demographic metadata varied by source and participant and was provided uncurated.

The collaborating institutions used their own protocols to collect whole blood in K2EDTA tubes. For TCRbeta analysis, collaborators shipped samples in one of three forms: frozen whole blood, isolated PBMCs, or DNA extracted from either of those sample types. Details on this clone: Which antigen it targets is not known. Base qualities are not at hand, and no much larger clone is one base apart.

Trimming removed 5 bases from V and 9 bases from J, leaving 15 bases between the germline ends. The cysteine opens and the phenylalanine closes a CDR3 of 13 amino acids. The entry retains the CDR3 DNA only, 39 bases that are in frame from base 1. The germline V gene gives CDR1 as SGHTS and CDR2 as YDEGEE. TCRbeta CDR3 regions were amplified from genomic DNA using the immunoSEQ Assay, a bias-controlled multiplex PCR. Regarding the original processing steps: The number of nucleated cells in each sample was estimated by amplification of reference gene primers within the assay. To quantify the absolute abundance of each unique TCRbeta CDR3 rearrangement, sequence reads were collapsed and filtered. Productive Simpson clonality was computed per sample as the square root of Simpson's diversity index over productive rearrangements. TCRdb mirrors the immuneACCESS table, restricted to in-frame sequences. Some clones are absent from its copies; in checked studies, under half trace to an unresolved V gene, and the reason for the others is unknown. The D gene and trimming were derived from the DNA, and the V and J assignments and clone size from that table. The sample contains about 200,000 clones, 84% of them found a single time. The top ten clones comprise less than 20% of the sample.

The chain employs TRBV5-8 and TRBJ1-5; a tentative D call is TRBD1 (5 bases match). Sequenced input: peripheral blood. This TCR was recovered from a human donor in a cohort sampled during active COVID-19. The nucleotides are TGTGCCAGCAGTTCAACAGGACCGTGGCCCCAGCATTTT. Its protein reads: CASSSTGPWPQHF.